Below are 20 T cell receptor beta chains sequenced from a single sample in a study of shared clonotypes between healthy human individuals. Generated by immunoSEQ multiplex PCR, the TCRdb table keeps only in-frame clones and is missing some. The top ten clones hold 1% to 1.5% of a sample with about 1,900,000 clones, roughly 94% of them seen once. CD45RO-negative cells were positively selected for CCR7, leaving out terminally differentiated effector memory CD45RA+ cells. The sample consisted of naive CD8+ T cells sorted from blood. Receptors originate from a man between 18 and 29 years old in good health.

The rearrangement links TRBV4-1 to TRBJ2-7; weak D call: TRBD1 (6 bases). The CDR3 loop spans 14 amino acids. Between the trimmed V and J ends, which lost 2 bases and 7 bases, there was a span of 15 bases. Germline CDR1 and CDR2: MGHRA and YSYEKL. The CDR3 sequence: CASSQMTGYLEQYF. CDR3 in DNA: TGCGCCAGCAGCCAAATGACAGGATATCTAGAGCAGTACTTC.

The chain carries TRBV13 and TRBJ2-1, with 15 bases matching TRBD2. J was trimmed by 5 bases and V by 4 bases; bases with no gene match: 6. Germline V gene data show CDR1 as PRHDT and CDR2 as FYEKMQ (reference sequence). This CDR3 is 17 amino acids long. The CDR3 sequence is CASSSRTSGREDNEQFF. The CDR3, as DNA: TGTGCCAGCAGCTCTAGGACTAGCGGGAGGGAGGACAATGAGCAGTTCTTC.

The chain carries TRBV30 and TRBJ1-4; D not certain. There are 12 residues in the CDR3. V was pared by 2 bases and J by 4 bases, with 5 bases between. Germline loops: CDR1 GTSNPN, CDR2 SVGIG (reference sequence). CDR3 sequence: CAWSFGNEKLFF. The CDR3 nucleotides read TGTGCCTGGAGTTTTGGTAATGAAAAACTGTTTTTT.

J is TRBJ1-2 and V is TRBV19; D is undetermined. Germline values: CDR1 LNHDA, CDR2 SQIVND (reference sequence). V lost 3 bases to trimming and J lost 13 bases, with 15 bases between them. The CDR3 has 12 residues. The CDR3: CASSIDLREFTF. The CDR3 nucleotides are TGTGCCAGTAGTATCGACCTCCGGGAGTTCACCTTC.

The V call is TRBV5-1, the J call TRBJ2-7; a weak D match, TRBD1 (5 bases). This CDR3 is built from 15 residues. The V end was cut by 0 bases, the J end by 6 bases, with 16 bases between. Germline V gene lookup returns CDR1 SGHRS and CDR2 YFSETQ. The CDR3 DNA reads as TGCGCCAGCAGCTTGGCAGAAGGGGCTAATGGCGAGCAGTACTTC. Translated: CASSLAEGANGEQYF.

The chain carries TRBV25-1 and TRBJ2-3; 14 bases match TRBD2. CDR1 and CDR2 (germline): MGHDK, SYGVNS. Germline trimming cut 6 bases from V and 1 base from J; bases unmatched to any gene: 9. The CDR3 is 18 residues long. CDR3 region: CASSGTSGRGGGTDTQYF. CDR3 nucleotide sequence: TGTGCCAGCAGCGGGACTAGCGGGAGAGGTGGAGGCACAGATACGCAGTATTTT.

V is TRBV7-3 and J is TRBJ2-1; 8 nucleotides match TRBD2. Germline V lookup: CDR1 SGHTA, CDR2 FQGTGA. The length of the CDR3 is 15 residues. V shed 1 base and J 1 base; nucleotides not matched to a gene: 0. CDR3 nucleotide sequence: TGTGCCAGCAGCTTAATAGCGGGGTCCTACAATGAGCAGTTCTTC. Translated: CASSLIAGSYNEQFF.

This chain joins TRBV5-6 and TRBJ2-7, with 9 bases lining up with TRBD1. The CDR3 has 13 residues. Trimming removed 5 bases from V and 2 bases from J; junction bases left unmatched: 2. CDR1 is SGHDT, CDR2 YYEEEE, per germline. The CDR3 DNA sequence: TGTGCCAGCAGACAGGGGGCCACCTACGAGCAGTACTTC. Translated: CASRQGATYEQYF.

This clone was detected once. This chain links TRBV7-6 with TRBJ2-5; 13 nucleotides agree with TRBD2. The CDR3 loop spans 16 amino acids. Unmatched junction bases numbered 5, after V lost 2 bases and J lost 5 bases. Germline V gene sequence: CDR1 SGHVS, CDR2 FNYEAQ. The CDR3 sequence is CASSLLTSGGRETQYF. CDR3 nucleotide sequence: TGTGCCAGCAGCTTATTGACTAGCGGGGGGCGGGAGACCCAGTACTTC.

The chain joins TRBV27 to TRBJ2-1; 10 bases align to TRBD1. The CDR3 is made up of 16 amino acids. The V gene's germline CDR1 is MNHEY and CDR2 SMNVEV (reference sequence). Germline trimming cut 5 bases from V and 8 bases from J; bases unmatched to any gene: 12. The CDR3 loop reads CASSAWPGQGIYEQFF. CDR3 sequence (DNA): TGTGCCAGCAGTGCATGGCCGGGACAGGGGATCTATGAGCAGTTCTTC.

V usage is TRBV4-3 and J usage is TRBJ1-5, with TRBD1 as a possible D gene (6 bases). CDR3 size: 16 residues. Germline lookup yields CDR1 LGHNA and CDR2 YSLEER. Deletions cut 2 bases from V and 3 bases from J, with 14 bases between. This CDR3 is CASSQLIDRNNQPQHF. The CDR3 DNA sequence: TGCGCCAGCAGCCAACTAATTGACAGGAACAATCAGCCCCAGCATTTT.

Regarding this clone: This sample includes further DNA sequences coding for the same CDR3. The chain joins TRBV4-1 to TRBJ1-5, with TRBD1 as a possible D gene (6 bases). Germline assignment: CDR1 MGHRA and CDR2 YSYEKL. V lost 3 bases, J lost 7 bases, and 13 bases lay in between. The CDR3 covers 14 residues. The CDR3 loop is CASSQETGYQPQHF. The CDR3 nucleotides are TGCGCCAGCAGCCAGGAAACAGGGTACCAGCCCCAGCATTTT.

The chain couples TRBV27 to TRBJ2-7; D is perhaps TRBD1 or TRBD2 (6 bases each). CDR1 is MNHEY, CDR2 SMNVEV, per germline (reference sequence). Trimming removed 7 bases at V and 3 bases at J, with 13 bases between. The CDR3 consists of 13 residues. The CDR3 DNA sequence: TGTGCCAGCACCGGGGGCACAGACTACGAGCAGTACTTC. It encodes CASTGGTDYEQYF.

The gene calls are TRBV6-1 and TRBJ2-7; D is uncertain. The CDR3 spans 11 residues. V was trimmed by 9 bases and J by 3 bases, leaving 9 bases between them. Looked up from germline, CDR1 is MNHNS and CDR2 is SASEGT. In DNA form, the CDR3 reads TGTGCCAGATACACGGGCTACGAGCAGTACTTC. It yields the protein CARYTGYEQYF.

This chain uses TRBV6-5 with TRBJ2-7, with D hard to call. Germline lookup yields CDR1 MNHEY and CDR2 SVGAGI. The V gene lost 2 bases and the J gene lost 4 bases, with 15 bases spanning the gap. CDR3 length equals 15 residues. CDR3 bases: TGTGCCAGCAGTTACGAGGACGGCGCAAAGTACGAGCAGTACTTC. Translating gives CASSYEDGAKYEQYF.

This clone appeared a single time. The genes are TRBV19 and TRBJ2-3; 8 positions agree with TRBD2. Losses at the gene ends were 2 bases for V and 4 bases for J; bases not matched to a gene: 5. Germline V gives CDR1 LNHDA, CDR2 SQIVND (reference sequence). CDR3 length: 15 amino acids. The CDR3 bases are TGTGCCAGTAGTATACGGGAGGGCCTCGCAGATACGCAGTATTTT. It specifies CASSIREGLADTQYF.

The chain is built from TRBV7-3 and TRBJ1-1; 9 bases fit TRBD1. With V trimmed by 3 bases and J by 3 bases, 23 bases remained unmatched. This CDR3 spans 21 amino acids. Germline assignment: CDR1 SGHTA and CDR2 FQGTGA. The CDR3 DNA sequence: TGTGCCAGCAGCTTCAGGGCGTATGTCCGGCCGGGGGACAGGGATTACACTGAAGCTTTCTTT. Translating gives CASSFRAYVRPGDRDYTEAFF.

The chain couples TRBV7-6 to TRBJ1-2; 8 bases are a match to TRBD1. The CDR3 has 19 amino acids. CDR1 SGHVS and CDR2 FNYEAQ come from the germline V gene. Unmatched junction bases numbered 17, after V lost 2 bases and J lost 3 bases. The CDR3 loop reads CASSLNPDSKPDRDYGYTF. The CDR3 DNA follows: TGTGCCAGCAGCTTAAATCCAGACTCAAAGCCGGACAGGGACTATGGCTACACCTTC.

The chain recombines TRBV7-9 with TRBJ2-1; D call uncertain. Germline V gene sequence: CDR1 SEHNR, CDR2 FQNEAQ (reference sequence). Trimming stripped 2 bases from V and 1 base from J, with 12 bases between. The length of the CDR3 is 16 residues. The CDR3 DNA follows: TGTGCCAGCAGCTTACCCCTGGCGAGGTCCTACAATGAGCAGTTCTTC. Translation gives CASSLPLARSYNEQFF.

The chain recombines TRBV10-3 with TRBJ1-4; possible D gene TRBD1, 6 bases. Trimming pared 10 bases from V and 5 bases from J, leaving 20 bases between. Germline CDR1 reads ENHRY; CDR2 reads SYGVKD. The CDR3 sequence is 15 residues long. CDR3 sequence reads: CATRDTLNGNEKLFF. The CDR3 DNA reads TGTGCCACCCGGGACACCTTAAACGGGAATGAAAAACTGTTTTTT.